This TCR beta chain comes out of a study of cytomegalovirus exposure and HLA in healthy donors. Study-level findings and limits: For most subjects, TCR beta sequences were reported to predict HLA-A and HLA-B alleles with accuracy.

This clone was seen only a few times. Its antigen is unknown. With 60 Vbeta and 13 Jbeta primers, the PCR was carried out. The repertoire was sequenced with immunoSEQ multiplex PCR; TCRdb's copy has only in-frame clones and lacks some. The data hold about 130,000 clones, with roughly 82% observed a single time. Specimen: PBMCs. The receptor was derived from a male donor in good health and CMV-seropositive.

The CDR3 is CASSLLARGRGGYTF. As DNA, the CDR3 is TGTGCCAGCAGTTTATTGGCCAGGGGGCGCGGAGGCTACACCTTC. V is TRBV27 and J is TRBJ1-2, with 8 nucleotides matching TRBD1. CDR1 and CDR2 from the germline V gene are MNHEY and SMNVEV (reference sequence). J was trimmed by 8 bases and V by 1 base; bases with no gene match: 9. The CDR3 sequence is 15 residues long.